This passage covers 5 T cell receptor beta chains from one sample sequenced in a study of blood T cell repertoires in COVID-19 (dated by TCRdb to 2018 to 2020). The library was generated by the immunoSEQ multiplex PCR assay. TCRdb took over this immuneACCESS table, retaining in-frame rearrangements with V and J assigned. Such tables are incomplete; in checked studies, under half of the missing clones stem from an unresolved V gene, and the remainder is unexplained. In all, the sample holds tens of thousands of clones, and over 80% of those were seen once. The top ten clones comprise over 40% of the sample. The sample taken for sequencing was peripheral blood. The receptor source for this set is a human donor in a cohort sampled during active COVID-19.

J is TRBJ2-1 and V is TRBV7-9, with TRBD2 identical over 8 bases. Germline V lookup: CDR1 SEHNR, CDR2 FQNEAQ (reference sequence). The CDR3 totals 15 residues. The V and J ends lost 0 bases and 9 bases, in that order; junction bases with no gene match: 7. The CDR3: CASSLATSGGSEQFF. For the CDR3, the DNA is TGTGCCAGCAGCTTAGCAACTAGCGGAGGGAGTGAGCAGTTCTTC.

The chain combines TRBV18 with TRBJ2-1; 8 positions match TRBD1. After removal of 6 bases from V and 2 bases from J, the junction contained 6 bases not matched to a gene. The CDR3 covers 15 residues. CDR1 KGHSH and CDR2 LQKENI come from the germline V gene. The CDR3 DNA sequence: TGTGCCAGCTCGCCTGGACAGGGCCCCTACAATGAGCAGTTCTTC. This encodes CASSPGQGPYNEQFF.

The chain has TRBV11-2 and TRBJ1-3; D might be TRBD1 (5 bases). V lost 2 bases and J lost 4, with 9 bases in between. Germline assignment: CDR1 SGHAT and CDR2 FQNNGV. CDR3 size: 14 residues. The CDR3 region is CASSLWGVGNTIYF. Here the CDR3 DNA reads TGTGCCAGCAGCTTATGGGGGGTAGGAAACACCATATATTTT.

The rearrangement uses TRBV19 and TRBJ2-2; TRBD1 matches 8 bases. Germline CDR1 LNHDA, CDR2 SQIVND (reference sequence). The CDR3 consists of 13 residues. With 9 bases clipped from V and 6 bases from J, the junction kept 6 bases outside the gene matches. For the CDR3, the DNA is TGTGCCAGCCGGGACAGGTCCGCCGGGGAGCTGTTTTTT. Its translation: CASRDRSAGELFF.

This clone was seen only a few times. V usage is TRBV5-6 and J usage is TRBJ2-1; TRBD1 matches 11 bases. Germline loops: CDR1 SGHDT, CDR2 YYEEEE. This CDR3 spans 14 amino acids. The junction had 5 bases not matched to a gene; V was cut back by 3 bases and J by 9 bases. The CDR3 reads CASSYGQGAGEQFF. For the CDR3, the DNA is TGTGCCAGCAGCTATGGACAGGGGGCTGGTGAGCAGTTCTTC.